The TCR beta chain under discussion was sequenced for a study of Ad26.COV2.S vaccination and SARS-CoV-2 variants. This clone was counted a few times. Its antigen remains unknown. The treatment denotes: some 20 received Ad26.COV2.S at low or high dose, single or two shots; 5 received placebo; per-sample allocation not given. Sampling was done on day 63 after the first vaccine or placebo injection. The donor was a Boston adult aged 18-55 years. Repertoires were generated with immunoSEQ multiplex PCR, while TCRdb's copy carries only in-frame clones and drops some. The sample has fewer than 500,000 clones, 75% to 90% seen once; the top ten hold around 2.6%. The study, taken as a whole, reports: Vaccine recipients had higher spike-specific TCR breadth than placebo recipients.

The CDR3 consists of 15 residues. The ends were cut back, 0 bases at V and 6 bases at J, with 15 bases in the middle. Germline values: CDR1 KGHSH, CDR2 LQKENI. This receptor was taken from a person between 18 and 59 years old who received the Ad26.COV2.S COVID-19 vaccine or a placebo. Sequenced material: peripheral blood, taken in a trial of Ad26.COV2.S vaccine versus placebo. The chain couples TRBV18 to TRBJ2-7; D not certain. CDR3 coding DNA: TGTGCCAGCTCACCACCTGACACGGCCTCGGGCGAGCAGTACTTC. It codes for CASSPPDTASGEQYF.